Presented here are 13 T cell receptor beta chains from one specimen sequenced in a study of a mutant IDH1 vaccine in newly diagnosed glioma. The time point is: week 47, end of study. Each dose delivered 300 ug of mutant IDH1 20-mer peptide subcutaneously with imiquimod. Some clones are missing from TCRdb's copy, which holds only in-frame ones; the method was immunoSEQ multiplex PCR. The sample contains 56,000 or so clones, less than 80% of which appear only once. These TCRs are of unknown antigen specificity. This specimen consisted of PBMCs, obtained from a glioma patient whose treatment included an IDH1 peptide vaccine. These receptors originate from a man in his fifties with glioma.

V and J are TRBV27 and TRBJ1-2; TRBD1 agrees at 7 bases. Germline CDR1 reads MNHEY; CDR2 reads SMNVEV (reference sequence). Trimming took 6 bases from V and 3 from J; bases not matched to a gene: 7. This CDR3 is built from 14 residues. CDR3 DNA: TGTGCCAGCAGGTTAGGGGGCTCAGACTATGGCTACACCTTC. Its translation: CASRLGGSDYGYTF.

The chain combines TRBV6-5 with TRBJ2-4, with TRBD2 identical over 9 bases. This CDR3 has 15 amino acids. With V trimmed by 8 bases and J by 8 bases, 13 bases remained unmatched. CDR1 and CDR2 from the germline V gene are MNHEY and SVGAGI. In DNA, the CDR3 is TGTGCCAGCCGCCACGGGCGGGGGGGCCCGGACATTCAGTACTTC. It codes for CASRHGRGGPDIQYF.

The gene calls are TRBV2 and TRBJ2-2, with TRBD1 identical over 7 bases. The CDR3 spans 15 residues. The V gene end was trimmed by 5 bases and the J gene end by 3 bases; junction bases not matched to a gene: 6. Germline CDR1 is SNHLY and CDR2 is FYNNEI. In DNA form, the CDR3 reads TGTGCCAGCAGTCCCGCCGGGACAGACACCGGGGAGCTGTTTTTT. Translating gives CASSPAGTDTGELFF.

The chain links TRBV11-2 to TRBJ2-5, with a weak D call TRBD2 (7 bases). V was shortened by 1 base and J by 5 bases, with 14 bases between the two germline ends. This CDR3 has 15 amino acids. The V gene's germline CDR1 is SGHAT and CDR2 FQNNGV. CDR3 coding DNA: TGTGCCAGCAGCTTAGCGGGGGGCCGCGGGGAGACCCAGTACTTC. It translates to CASSLAGGRGETQYF.

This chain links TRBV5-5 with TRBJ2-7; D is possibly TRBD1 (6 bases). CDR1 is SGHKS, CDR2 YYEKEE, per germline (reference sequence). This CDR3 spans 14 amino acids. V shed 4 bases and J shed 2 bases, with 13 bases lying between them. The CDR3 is CASSPSDRPYEQYF. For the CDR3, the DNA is TGTGCCAGCAGCCCGTCTGACAGGCCCTACGAGCAGTACTTC.

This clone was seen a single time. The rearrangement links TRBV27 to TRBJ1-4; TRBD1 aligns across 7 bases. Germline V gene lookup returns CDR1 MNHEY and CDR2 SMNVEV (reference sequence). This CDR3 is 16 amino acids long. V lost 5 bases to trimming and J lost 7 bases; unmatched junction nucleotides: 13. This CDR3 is CASSPLTTGKGEKLFF. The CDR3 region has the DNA TGTGCCAGCAGTCCCCTCACGACAGGGAAGGGTGAAAAACTGTTTTTT.

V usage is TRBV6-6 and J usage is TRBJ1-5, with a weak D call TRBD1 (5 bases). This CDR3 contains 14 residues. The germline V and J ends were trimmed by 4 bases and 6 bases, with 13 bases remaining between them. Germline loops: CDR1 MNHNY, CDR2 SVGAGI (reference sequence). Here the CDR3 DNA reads TGTGCCAGCAGTTCTGTTCCCAGGGTTCAGCCCCAGCATTTT. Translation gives CASSSVPRVQPQHF.

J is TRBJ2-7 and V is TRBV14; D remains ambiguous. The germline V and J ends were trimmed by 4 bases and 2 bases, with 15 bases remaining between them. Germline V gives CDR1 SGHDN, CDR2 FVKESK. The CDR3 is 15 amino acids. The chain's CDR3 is CASSRAGQVPYEQYF. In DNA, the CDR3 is TGTGCCAGCAGCCGGGCAGGCCAAGTTCCCTACGAGCAGTACTTC.

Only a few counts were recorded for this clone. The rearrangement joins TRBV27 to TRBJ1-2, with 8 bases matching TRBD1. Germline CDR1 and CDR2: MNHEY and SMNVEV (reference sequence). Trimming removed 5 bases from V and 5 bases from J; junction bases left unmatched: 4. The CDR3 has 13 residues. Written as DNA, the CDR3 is TGTGCCAGCAGTCCACAGGGGGGATATGGCTACACCTTC. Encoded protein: CASSPQGGYGYTF.

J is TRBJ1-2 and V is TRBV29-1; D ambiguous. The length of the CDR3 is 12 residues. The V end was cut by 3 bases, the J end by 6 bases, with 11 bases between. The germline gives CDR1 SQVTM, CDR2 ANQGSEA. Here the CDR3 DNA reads TGCAGCGTTGAGATCATAGGAGATGGCTACACCTTC. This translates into CSVEIIGDGYTF.

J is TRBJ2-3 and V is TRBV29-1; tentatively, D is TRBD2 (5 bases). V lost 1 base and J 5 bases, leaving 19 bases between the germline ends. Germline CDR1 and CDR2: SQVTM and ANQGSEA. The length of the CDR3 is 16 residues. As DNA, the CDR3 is TGCAGCGTTGAAGCCCCCTACTTAGGGAGTGAAGATACGCAGTATTTT. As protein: CSVEAPYLGSEDTQYF.

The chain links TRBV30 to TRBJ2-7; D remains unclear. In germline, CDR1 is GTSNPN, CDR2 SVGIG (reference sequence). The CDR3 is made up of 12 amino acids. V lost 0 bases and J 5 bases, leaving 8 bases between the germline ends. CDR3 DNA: TGTGCCTGGAGTGTATCTGGGAACGAGCAGTACTTC. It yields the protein CAWSVSGNEQYF.

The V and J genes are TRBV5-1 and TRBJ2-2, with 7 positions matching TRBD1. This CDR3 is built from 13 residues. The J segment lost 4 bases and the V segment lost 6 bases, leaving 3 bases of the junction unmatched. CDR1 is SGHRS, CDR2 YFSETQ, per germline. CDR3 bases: TGCGCCAGCAAGACAGGGTCCACCGGGGAGCTGTTTTTT. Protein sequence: CASKTGSTGELFF. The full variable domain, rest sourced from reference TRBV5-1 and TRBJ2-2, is KAGVTQTPRYLIKTRGQQVTLSCSPISGHRSVSWYQQTPGQGLQFLFEYFSETQRNKGNFPGRFSGRQFSNSRSEMNVSTLELGDSALYLCASKTGSTGELFFGEGSRLTVL.